This T cell receptor (beta chain) was captured by sequencing in a study of T cell repertoires in cytomegalovirus infection (dated by TCRdb to the late 2010s). As for the study more broadly: Recently identified HLA-C-restricted CMV epitopes, whose presentation resists viral immunomodulation, were targeted by peptide stimulations together with well-studied HLA-B-restricted epitopes. The HLA type of each donor mattered for the analysis, because public TCR beta signatures pointed to carriage of CMV infection along with the matching HLA type. Results and caveats for the whole study, not just this receptor: The ex vivo response was dominated by HLA-C-restricted CMV-specific TCR beta clonotypes, which also provided the single most frequent clonotype in two of eight donors. Cumulative frequency of public TCR beta family members discriminated carriers of CMV infection plus the relevant HLA type in this cohort and an independent approximately 340-donor cohort.

TCRdb shows the sequencer as Illumina HiSeq 1500. Clones were called with MiXCR by TCRdb after fastp trimmed the public reads at Q25, and only in-frame beta chains were retained. Records with the same CDR3 protein are collapsed into one entry carrying the most frequent genes and DNA. Here the sample has approximately 990,000 distinct CDR3 sequences; roughly 30% occur a single time. The ten largest account for around an eighth of the sample. The treatment or condition label, as the study defines it: in vitro stimulation with specific CMV peptide epitopes to enrich CMV-specific T cells. Turning to this clonotype: The antigen it recognizes is unknown. This clone may be a read error of a much larger clone one base away.

Sequences were derived from cultured CD8+ T cells from PBMCs, sampled from culture after CMV antigen stimulation. The clonotype comes from a human donor in good health (CMV status not recorded). Some clones in this sample may be carry-over from other donors' samples.

The CDR3 protein sequence reads: CVSSFLKRGTLVF. The DNA reads TGTGTCAGCAGCTTCCTAAAACGCGGGACTCTAGTCTTT. The V and J segments used are TRBV7-6 and TRBJ1-1; perhaps TRBD1 is the D gene, with 5 bases matching. Reading from cysteine to phenylalanine, the CDR3 counts 13 amino acids. Only the CDR3 region is kept as DNA, spanning 39 bases read in frame from base 1. CDR1 and CDR2, looked up from the germline V gene, are SGHVS and FNYEAQ.